This TCR beta chain was identified during a study of blood T cell repertoires in COVID-19. Study-level information: Acute-phase and convalescent COVID-19 samples originated in the United States, Italy and Spain. T cells, B-cell-depleted T cells, or PBMCs provided the cDNA or gDNA that served as material.

In the original workflow: Amplified reference gene primers provided the basis for estimating nucleated cell counts. Sequencing was performed with immunoSEQ multiplex PCR; in TCRdb, only in-frame clones are kept and a portion is missing. Clone size and V and J calls were adopted from that table, with D and trimming inferred from the DNA. Of approximately 36,000 clones listed, about 88% are singletons. Trimming removed 4 bases from V and 3 bases from J, with 9 bases in between. Germline V lookup: CDR1 MNHEY, CDR2 SMNVEV (reference sequence). CDR3 length equals 14 residues. The V and J genes are TRBV27 and TRBJ1-4, with D maybe TRBD1 (6 bases). This TCR was recovered from a human donor in a cohort sampled during active COVID-19. Sequenced input: peripheral blood. Here the CDR3 DNA reads TGTGCCAGCAGTTACAGGGATGCTAATGAAAAACTGTTTTTT. It translates to CASSYRDANEKLFF. The full variable domain, completed using reference TRBV27 and TRBJ1-4, is EAQVTQNPRYLITVTGKKLTVTCSQNMNHEYMSWYRQDPGLGLRQIYYSMNVEVTDKGDVPEGYKVSRKEKRNFPLILESPSPNQTSLYFCASSYRDANEKLFFGSGTQLSVL.